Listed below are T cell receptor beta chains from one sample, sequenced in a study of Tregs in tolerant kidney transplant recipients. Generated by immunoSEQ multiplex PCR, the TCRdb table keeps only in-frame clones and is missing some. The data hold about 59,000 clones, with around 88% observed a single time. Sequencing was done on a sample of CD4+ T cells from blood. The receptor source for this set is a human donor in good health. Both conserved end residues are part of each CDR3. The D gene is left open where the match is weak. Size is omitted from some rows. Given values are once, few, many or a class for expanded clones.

CDR3 DNA: TGTGCCAGCGGGGGCTGGGATGGCTACACCTTC
CDR3 protein: CASGGWDGYTF
clone size: .
V gene: TRBV10-3
D gene: .
J gene: TRBJ1-2

CDR3 DNA: TGTGCCAGCAGCTTTTCGGAGACCCAGTACTTC
CDR3 protein: CASSFSETQYF
clone size: .
V gene: TRBV7-2
D gene: .
J gene: TRBJ2-5

CDR3 DNA: TGTGCCAGCAGCTTCACGGGACAGGGCCCGAATAACTATGGCTACACCTTC
CDR3 protein: CASSFTGQGPNNYGYTF
clone size: .
V gene: TRBV7-9
D gene: TRBD1
J gene: TRBJ1-2

CDR3 DNA: TGCGCCAGCAGGGTACTAGCGGGGGTCGGGGAGCTGTTTTTT
CDR3 protein: CASRVLAGVGELFF
clone size: .
V gene: TRBV10-2
D gene: TRBD2
J gene: TRBJ2-2

CDR3 DNA: TGCGCCAGCAGCCCAACTAGCGGGGGGGGTTACGAGCAGTACTTC
CDR3 protein: CASSPTSGGGYEQYF
clone size: .
V gene: TRBV4-1
D gene: TRBD2
J gene: TRBJ2-7

CDR3 DNA: TGTGCTAGTGCCAGACGAAATATCGATTTAGTACAAGAGACCCAGTACTTC
CDR3 protein: CASARRNIDLVQETQYF
clone size: .
V gene: TRBV12-5
D gene: .
J gene: TRBJ2-5

CDR3 DNA: TGTGCCAGAATCCTCCACCACCGAGAAGAGACCCAGTACTTC
CDR3 protein: CARILHHREETQYF
clone size: .
V gene: TRBV5-3
D gene: .
J gene: TRBJ2-5

CDR3 DNA: TGCGCCAGCAGCCATCGCCTCGGGCCACTTGCACCAGTCTCTGGGGCCAACGTCCTGACTTTC
CDR3 protein: CASSHRLGPLAPVSGANVLTF
clone size: .
V gene: TRBV4-1
D gene: .
J gene: TRBJ2-6

CDR3 DNA: TGTGCCAGCAGCCCATTTGGCAGGGCGATCTACGAGCAGTACTTC
CDR3 protein: CASSPFGRAIYEQYF
clone size: .
V gene: TRBV6-5
D gene: .
J gene: TRBJ2-7

CDR3 DNA: TGTGCCAGCAGTGAAACGGGTATTACAGGATACAATCAGCCCCAGCATTTT
CDR3 protein: CASSETGITGYNQPQHF
clone size: .
V gene: TRBV6-1
D gene: .
J gene: TRBJ1-5

CDR3 DNA: TGTGCCAGTAGTGTGACAGTCGGGGGGCCCCAGCATTTT
CDR3 protein: CASSVTVGGPQHF
clone size: .
V gene: TRBV19
D gene: .
J gene: TRBJ1-5

CDR3 DNA: TGTGCCAGCAGTTTATCGATGTATAAGAGGACCTGGGAAAAACTGTTTTTT
CDR3 protein: CASSLSMYKRTWEKLFF
clone size: .
V gene: TRBV27
D gene: .
J gene: TRBJ1-4

CDR3 DNA: TGTGCCAGCGGCCGACATGGGGCGTATGGCTACACCTTC
CDR3 protein: CASGRHGAYGYTF
clone size: .
V gene: TRBV21-1
D gene: .
J gene: TRBJ1-2

CDR3 DNA: TGTGCCAGCAGACCCCGTGGGGGACAGGGGGCGTATGGCTACACCTTC
CDR3 protein: CASRPRGGQGAYGYTF
clone size: many
V gene: TRBV5-5
D gene: TRBD1
J gene: TRBJ1-2

CDR3 DNA: TGTGCTAGTGGTTTGTCCCCTGGCCTTACGACAGTCACTCTCACCTACGAGCAGTACTTC
CDR3 protein: CASGLSPGLTTVTLTYEQYF
clone size: once
V gene: TRBV12-5
D gene: .
J gene: TRBJ2-7

CDR3 DNA: TGTGCCAGCAGCTTGACCCTTTTCGCTACGCAGTATTTT
CDR3 protein: CASSLTLFATQYF
clone size: once
V gene: TRBV7-3
D gene: .
J gene: TRBJ2-3

CDR3 DNA: TGTGCCAGCAGGGGGGAATACGAGCAGTACTTC
CDR3 protein: CASRGEYEQYF
clone size: .
V gene: TRBV2
D gene: .
J gene: TRBJ2-7

CDR3 DNA: TGCAGCGTTGAACGTGGCTACACCTTC
CDR3 protein: CSVERGYTF
clone size: .
V gene: TRBV29-1
D gene: .
J gene: TRBJ1-2

CDR3 DNA: TGTGCCAGCAGCTGGGGTAGGGGCACTGAAGCTTTCTTT
CDR3 protein: CASSWGRGTEAFF
clone size: .
V gene: TRBV5-8
D gene: .
J gene: TRBJ1-1

CDR3 DNA: TGTGCCAGCACTCCGCCGGGGTTTCGCAATCAGCCCCAGCATTTT
CDR3 protein: CASTPPGFRNQPQHF
clone size: .
V gene: TRBV6-6
D gene: .
J gene: TRBJ1-5

CDR3 DNA: TGTGCCAGCAAGACCTATGGCTACACCTTC
CDR3 protein: CASKTYGYTF
clone size: .
V gene: TRBV7-6
D gene: .
J gene: TRBJ1-2

CDR3 DNA: TGCGCCAGCACCACCGCGGGGGGCGTCTATGGCTACACCTTC
CDR3 protein: CASTTAGGVYGYTF
clone size: .
V gene: TRBV5-1
D gene: .
J gene: TRBJ1-2

CDR3 DNA: TGTGCCATCAGCAGCAGCCCCGGGACAGACTACGAGCAGTACTTC
CDR3 protein: CAISSSPGTDYEQYF
clone size: .
V gene: TRBV10-3
D gene: TRBD1
J gene: TRBJ2-7

CDR3 DNA: TGTGCCAGCGCAGAAACAGGGGTAGGTAGTCAGCCCCAGCATTTT
CDR3 protein: CASAETGVGSQPQHF
clone size: .
V gene: TRBV6-1
D gene: TRBD1
J gene: TRBJ1-5

CDR3 DNA: TGTGCCAGCAGCTTAGGGCTAGCGGTACGAGGTGAGCAGTTCTTC
CDR3 protein: CASSLGLAVRGEQFF
clone size: .
V gene: TRBV5-4
D gene: TRBD2
J gene: TRBJ2-1

CDR3 DNA: TGTGCCAGCAGCGTAGACTTGAGACTGGGGTCGAATACGCAGTATTTT
CDR3 protein: CASSVDLRLGSNTQYF
clone size: .
V gene: TRBV9
D gene: .
J gene: TRBJ2-3

CDR3 DNA: TGCGCCAGCCGGGGCGCCTCCTACAATGAGCAGTTCTTC
CDR3 protein: CASRGASYNEQFF
clone size: once
V gene: TRBV5-1
D gene: .
J gene: TRBJ2-1

CDR3 DNA: TGTGCCAGCACCCCAACAGTGCCCTATAATTCACCCCTCCACTTT
CDR3 protein: CASTPTVPYNSPLHF
clone size: .
V gene: TRBV27
D gene: .
J gene: TRBJ1-6

CDR3 DNA: TGTGCCAGCTCGAGGGGGTCTACAGATACGCAGTATTTT
CDR3 protein: CASSRGSTDTQYF
clone size: few
V gene: TRBV18
D gene: .
J gene: TRBJ2-3

CDR3 DNA: TGTGCCAGCAGCTTAGGACCGACTAGCGGGGGGGCCTACGAGCAGTACTTC
CDR3 protein: CASSLGPTSGGAYEQYF
clone size: few
V gene: TRBV7-2
D gene: TRBD2
J gene: TRBJ2-7

CDR3 DNA: TGTGCCAGCAGCATATCGAGCAATCAGCCCCAGCATTTT
CDR3 protein: CASSISSNQPQHF
clone size: few
V gene: TRBV7-2
D gene: .
J gene: TRBJ1-5